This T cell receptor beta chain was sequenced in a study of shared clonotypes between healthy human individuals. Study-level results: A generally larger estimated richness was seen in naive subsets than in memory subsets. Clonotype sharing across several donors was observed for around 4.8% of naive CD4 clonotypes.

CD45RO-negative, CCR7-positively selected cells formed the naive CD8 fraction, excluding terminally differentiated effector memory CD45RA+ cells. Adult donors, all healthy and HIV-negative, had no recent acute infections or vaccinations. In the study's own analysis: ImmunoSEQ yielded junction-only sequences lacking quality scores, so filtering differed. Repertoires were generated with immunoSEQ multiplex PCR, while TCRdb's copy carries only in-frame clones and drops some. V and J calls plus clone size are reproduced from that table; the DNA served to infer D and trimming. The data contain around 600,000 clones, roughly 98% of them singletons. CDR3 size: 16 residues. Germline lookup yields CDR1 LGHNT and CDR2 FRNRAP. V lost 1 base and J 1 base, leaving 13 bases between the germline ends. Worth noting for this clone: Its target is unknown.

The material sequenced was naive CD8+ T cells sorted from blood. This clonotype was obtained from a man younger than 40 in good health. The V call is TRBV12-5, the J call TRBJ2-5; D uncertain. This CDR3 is CASGLAGLGFQETQYF. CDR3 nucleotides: TGTGCTAGTGGTTTGGCGGGCCTGGGGTTCCAAGAGACCCAGTACTTC.